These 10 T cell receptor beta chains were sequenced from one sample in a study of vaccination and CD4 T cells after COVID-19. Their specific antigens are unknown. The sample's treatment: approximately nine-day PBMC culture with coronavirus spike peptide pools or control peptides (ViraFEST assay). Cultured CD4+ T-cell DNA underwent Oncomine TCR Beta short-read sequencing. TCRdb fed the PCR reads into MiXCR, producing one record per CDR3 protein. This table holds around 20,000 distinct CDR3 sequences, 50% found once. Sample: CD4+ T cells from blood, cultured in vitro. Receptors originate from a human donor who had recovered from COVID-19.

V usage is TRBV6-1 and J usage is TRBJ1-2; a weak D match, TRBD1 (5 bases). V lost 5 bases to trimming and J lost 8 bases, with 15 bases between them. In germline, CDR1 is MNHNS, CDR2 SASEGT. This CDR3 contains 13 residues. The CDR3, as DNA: TGTGCCAGCAGTCGCGGGCCGGGGGAGGGCTACACCTTC. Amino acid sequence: CASSRGPGEGYTF.

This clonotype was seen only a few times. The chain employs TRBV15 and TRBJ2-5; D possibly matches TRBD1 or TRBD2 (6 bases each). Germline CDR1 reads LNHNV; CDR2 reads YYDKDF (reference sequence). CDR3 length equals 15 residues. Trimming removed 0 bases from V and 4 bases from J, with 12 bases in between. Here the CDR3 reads CATSRDWGARETQYF. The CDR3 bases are TGTGCCACCAGCAGAGATTGGGGGGCACGAGAGACCCAGTACTTC.

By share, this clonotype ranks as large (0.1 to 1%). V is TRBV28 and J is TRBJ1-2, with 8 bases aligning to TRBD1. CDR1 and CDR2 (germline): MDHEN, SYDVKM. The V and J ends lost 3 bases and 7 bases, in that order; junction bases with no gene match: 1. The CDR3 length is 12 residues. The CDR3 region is CASSLTGVGYTF. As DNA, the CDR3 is TGTGCCAGCAGTTTGACAGGGGTTGGCTACACCTTC.

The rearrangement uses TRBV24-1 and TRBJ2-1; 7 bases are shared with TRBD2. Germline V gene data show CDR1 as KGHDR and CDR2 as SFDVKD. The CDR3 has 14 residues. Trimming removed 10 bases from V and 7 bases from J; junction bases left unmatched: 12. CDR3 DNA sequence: TGTGCCACGCGAGCTAGCGGTGTACTGAATGAGCAGTTCTTC. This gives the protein CATRASGVLNEQFF.

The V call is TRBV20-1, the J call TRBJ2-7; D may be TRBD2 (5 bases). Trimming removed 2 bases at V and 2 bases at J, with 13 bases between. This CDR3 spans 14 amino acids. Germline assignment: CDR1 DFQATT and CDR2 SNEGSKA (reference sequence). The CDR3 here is CSARYLADPYEQYF. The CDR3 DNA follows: TGCAGTGCTAGATACCTAGCAGACCCCTACGAGCAGTACTTC.

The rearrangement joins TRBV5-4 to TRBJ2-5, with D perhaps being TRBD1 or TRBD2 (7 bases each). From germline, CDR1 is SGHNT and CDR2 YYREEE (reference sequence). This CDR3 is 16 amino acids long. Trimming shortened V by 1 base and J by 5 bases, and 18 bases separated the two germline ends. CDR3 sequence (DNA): TGTGCCAGCAGCTTGAAGGCAGGGGGAGGGTATGAGACCCAGTACTTC. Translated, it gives CASSLKAGGGYETQYF.

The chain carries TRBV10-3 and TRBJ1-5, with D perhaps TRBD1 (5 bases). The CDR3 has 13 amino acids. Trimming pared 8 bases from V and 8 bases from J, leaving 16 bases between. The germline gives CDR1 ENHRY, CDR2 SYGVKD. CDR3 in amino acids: CAIREGVGEPQHF. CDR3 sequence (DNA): TGTGCCATCCGGGAAGGGGTTGGAGAGCCCCAGCATTTT.

The chain's CDR3 is CASSYEAARSGNTIYF. CDR3 bases: TGTGCCAGCAGCTACGAAGCAGCACGCTCTGGAAACACCATATATTTT. This chain links TRBV11-2 with TRBJ1-3; D is unclear. Trimming took 4 bases from V and 0 from J, leaving 13 bases between them. This CDR3 has 16 residues. Germline V gene data show CDR1 as SGHAT and CDR2 as FQNNGV.

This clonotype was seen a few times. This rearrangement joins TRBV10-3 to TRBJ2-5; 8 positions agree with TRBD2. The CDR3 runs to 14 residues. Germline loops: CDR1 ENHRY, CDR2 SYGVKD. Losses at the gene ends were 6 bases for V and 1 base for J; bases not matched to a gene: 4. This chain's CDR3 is CAIRTSGPQETQYF. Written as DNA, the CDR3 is TGTGCCATCAGAACTAGCGGCCCCCAAGAGACCCAGTACTTC.

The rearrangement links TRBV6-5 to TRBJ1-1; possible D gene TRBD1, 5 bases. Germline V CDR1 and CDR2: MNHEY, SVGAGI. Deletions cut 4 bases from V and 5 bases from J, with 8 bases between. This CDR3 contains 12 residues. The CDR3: CASSFSGTEAFF. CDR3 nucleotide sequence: TGTGCCAGCAGTTTTTCAGGGACTGAAGCTTTCTTT.